This T cell receptor (beta chain) stems from a study of identical twins (dated by TCRdb to the mid-2010s). Background for the entire study: TCR alpha and beta repertoires from monozygotic twins, unrelated adults of various ages and cord blood were deep-sequenced to test whether fetal clonotypes persist. Replicate twin experiments were performed at different times using different library preparation protocols to rule out contamination.

Turning to this clonotype: No antigen is known for it. No clone much larger than this one lies a single base away; base qualities are absent.

Every donor was a healthy Caucasian. The twin cohort consisted of three pairs of female monozygotic twins, all aged 18 to 29 years. The RNA used for TCR libraries was isolated from peripheral blood mononuclear cells. Results the study describes overall, beyond this receptor: Out-of-frame TCR alpha sharing in monozygotic twins was systematically underestimated by recombination models, whereas sharing between unrelated individuals was in agreement with the recombination models. Fewer insertions were carried by abundant cord blood beta clonotypes, a similar but weaker trend appeared in young adult naive repertoires, and no such trend appeared in memory repertoires. Invariant T cells such as MAIT and iNKT could partly confound zero-insertion analyses, although diverse VJ usage argued against such confounding for most clonotypes. Compared with coincidental sharing between unrelated individuals, out-of-frame TCR alpha sequences shared between twins had an excess of sequences with low generation probability. In beta out-of-frame sequences, excess twin sharing was weaker, because having fewer shared sequences lowered the signal-to-noise ratio. Because the same donors could not be followed over many years, conclusions were based on cross-sectional statistical analysis.

Library preparation employed 5' RACE. Sequencing relied on an Illumina HiSeq 2000. Template switching added a universal primer binding site, and the final cDNA carried a unique molecular identifier that allowed TCR cDNA molecules to be counted accurately. First-strand cDNA for TCR alpha and beta chains was synthesized from specific primers in the conserved constant-segment region. Each cDNA library was double barcoded, with a SMART-Mk sample barcode plus Illumina barcodes, to control for contamination. Two successive PCR steps introduced TruSeq adapter sequences along with Illumina sample barcodes. Sequencing of the TCR alpha and beta cDNA libraries was done on the Illumina HiSeq platform using custom primers. Regarding the original processing steps: MiGEC processed the raw reads to extract unique molecular identifiers, while MiXCR was used to determine the CDR3 positions. Recombination models were inferred per individual with the repgenHMM and IGoR tools using an EM algorithm. The analysis of shared clonotypes was done with the tcR package in R, with sharing normalized by the product of cloneset sizes. To study raw recombination without the effects of thymic and clonal selection, out-of-frame nonproductive sequences were analyzed. TCRdb trimmed the raw reads at Q25, called clones with MiXCR and kept productive beta chains. Entries that share a CDR3 protein sequence are merged under the most common genes and DNA. The V and J calls, along with clone size, are taken from TCRdb and not from the paper's own processing. The sample table shows about 920,000 distinct CDR3 sequences, and around an eighth are seen once. Of the sample, 1.5% to 2% is held by the ten largest clones.

This sample also belongs to another study, concerning yellow fever vaccine responses in identical twins. The second investigation adds: The authors reported that the T cell response to vaccination in identical twins appeared partly convergent and partly personalized. In the study, vaccine-responding T cell clones were precisely tracked in identical twins.

The TCR sequence derives from a woman aged 18-29 years in good health. The material sequenced was PBMCs.

The base sequence is TGTGCCAGCAGCTCGGACGAGCGGGGGGCTATAGGGTACAATGAGCAGTTCTTC. It is translated as CASSSDERGAIGYNEQFF. Recombination connected TRBV5-6 to TRBJ2-1; 9 middle bases align to TRBD2. The germline V and J ends show losses of 3 bases and 4 bases respectively, and no gene match explains 14 bases of the junction. CDR1 is given as SGHDT and CDR2 as YYEEEE, both from the germline V gene. CDR3 length: 18 amino acids, cysteine to phenylalanine. The DNA shown is the 54-base CDR3, in frame from base 1.